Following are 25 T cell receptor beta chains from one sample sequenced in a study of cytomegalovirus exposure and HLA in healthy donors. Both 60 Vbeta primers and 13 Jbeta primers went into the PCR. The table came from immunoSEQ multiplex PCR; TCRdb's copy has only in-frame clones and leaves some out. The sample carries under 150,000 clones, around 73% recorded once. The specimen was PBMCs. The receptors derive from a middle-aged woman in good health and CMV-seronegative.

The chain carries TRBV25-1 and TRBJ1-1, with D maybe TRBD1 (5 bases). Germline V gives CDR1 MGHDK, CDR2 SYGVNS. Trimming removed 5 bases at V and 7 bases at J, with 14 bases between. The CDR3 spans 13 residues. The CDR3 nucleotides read TGTGCCAGCAGTAATGCAGGGCCGATTGAAGCTTTCTTT. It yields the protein CASSNAGPIEAFF.

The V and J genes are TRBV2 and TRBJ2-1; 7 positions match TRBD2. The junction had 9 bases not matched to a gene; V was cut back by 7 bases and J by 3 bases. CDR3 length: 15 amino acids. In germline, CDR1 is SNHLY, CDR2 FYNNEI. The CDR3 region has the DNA TGTGCCAGCACCGTGGGAGGGGCTATCTACAATGAGCAGTTCTTC. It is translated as CASTVGGAIYNEQFF.

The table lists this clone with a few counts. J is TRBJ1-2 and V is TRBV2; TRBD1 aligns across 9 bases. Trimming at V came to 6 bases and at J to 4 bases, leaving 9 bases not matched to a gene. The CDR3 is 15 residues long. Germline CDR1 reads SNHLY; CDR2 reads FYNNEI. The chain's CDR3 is CASRMTGGYGYGYTF. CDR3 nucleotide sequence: TGTGCCAGCAGAATGACAGGGGGGTATGGCTATGGCTACACCTTC.

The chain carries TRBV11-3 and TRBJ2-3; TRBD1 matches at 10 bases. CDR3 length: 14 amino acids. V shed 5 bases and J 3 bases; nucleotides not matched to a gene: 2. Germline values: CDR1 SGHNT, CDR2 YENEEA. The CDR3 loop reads CASSVDRGTDTQYF. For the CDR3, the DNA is TGTGCCAGCAGCGTGGACAGGGGGACAGATACGCAGTATTTT.

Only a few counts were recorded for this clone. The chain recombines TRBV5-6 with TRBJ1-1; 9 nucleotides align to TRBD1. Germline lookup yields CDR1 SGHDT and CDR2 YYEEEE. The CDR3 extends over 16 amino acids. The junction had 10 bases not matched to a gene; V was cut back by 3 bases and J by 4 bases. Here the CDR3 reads CASSSGTGLRGTEAFF. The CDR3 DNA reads TGTGCCAGCAGCTCCGGGACAGGGCTTCGTGGCACTGAAGCTTTCTTT.

CDR3: CASSFLGQGEIYGYTF. As DNA, the CDR3 is TGTGCCAGCAGCTTCCTTGGACAGGGGGAAATTTATGGCTACACCTTC. V and J are TRBV7-9 and TRBJ1-2; TRBD1 aligns across 10 bases. V lost 3 bases and J lost 5; bases outside the gene matches: 9. Germline lookup yields CDR1 SEHNR and CDR2 FQNEAQ (reference sequence). This CDR3 has 16 amino acids.

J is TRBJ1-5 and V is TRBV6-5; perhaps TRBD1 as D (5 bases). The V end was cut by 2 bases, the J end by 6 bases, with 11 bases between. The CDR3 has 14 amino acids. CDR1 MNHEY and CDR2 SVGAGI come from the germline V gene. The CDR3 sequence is CASSYRGDGQPQHF. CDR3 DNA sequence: TGTGCCAGCAGTTACCGGGGGGACGGTCAGCCCCAGCATTTT.

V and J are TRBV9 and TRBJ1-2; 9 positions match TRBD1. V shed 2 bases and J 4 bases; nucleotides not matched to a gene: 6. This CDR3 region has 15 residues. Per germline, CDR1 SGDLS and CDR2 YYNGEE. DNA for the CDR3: TGTGCCAGCAGCGTTGGGGACAGGGTGGGCTATGGCTACACCTTC. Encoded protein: CASSVGDRVGYGYTF.

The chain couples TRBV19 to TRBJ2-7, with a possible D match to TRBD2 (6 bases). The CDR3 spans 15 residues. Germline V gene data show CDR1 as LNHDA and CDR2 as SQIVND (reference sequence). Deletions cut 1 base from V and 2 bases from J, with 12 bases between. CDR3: CASSIGRDRTYEQYV. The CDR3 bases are TGTGCCAGTAGTATAGGGAGGGATCGGACCTACGAGCAGTACGTC.

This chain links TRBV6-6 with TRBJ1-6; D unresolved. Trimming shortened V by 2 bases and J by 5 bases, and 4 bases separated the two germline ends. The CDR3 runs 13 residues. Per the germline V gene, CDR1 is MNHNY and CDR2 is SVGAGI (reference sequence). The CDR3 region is CASSYSDNSPLHF. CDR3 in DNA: TGTGCCAGCAGTTACAGCGATAATTCACCCCTCCACTTT.

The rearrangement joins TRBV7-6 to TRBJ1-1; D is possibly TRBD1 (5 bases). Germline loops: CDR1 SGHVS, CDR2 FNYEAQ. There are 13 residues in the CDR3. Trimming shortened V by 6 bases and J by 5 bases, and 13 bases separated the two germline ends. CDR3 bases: TGTGCCAGCAGTGGGAGGGGCTGGACTGAAGCTTTCTTT. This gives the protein CASSGRGWTEAFF.

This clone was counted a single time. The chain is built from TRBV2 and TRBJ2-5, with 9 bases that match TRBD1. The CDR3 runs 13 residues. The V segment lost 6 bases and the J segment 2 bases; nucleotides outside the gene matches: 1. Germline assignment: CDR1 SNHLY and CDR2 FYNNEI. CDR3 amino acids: CASRGTGQETQYF. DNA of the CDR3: TGTGCCAGCAGGGGGACAGGGCAAGAGACCCAGTACTTC.

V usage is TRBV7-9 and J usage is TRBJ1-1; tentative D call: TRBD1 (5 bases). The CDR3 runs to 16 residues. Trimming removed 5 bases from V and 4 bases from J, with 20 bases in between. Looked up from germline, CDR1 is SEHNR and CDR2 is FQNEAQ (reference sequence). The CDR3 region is CASSPSGRGGGTEAFF. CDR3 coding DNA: TGTGCCAGCAGCCCTAGCGGAAGGGGTGGGGGCACTGAAGCTTTCTTT.

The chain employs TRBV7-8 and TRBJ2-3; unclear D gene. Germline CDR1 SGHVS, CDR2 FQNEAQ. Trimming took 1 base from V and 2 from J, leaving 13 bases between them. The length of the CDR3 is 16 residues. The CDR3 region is CASSLEAVTTTDTQYF. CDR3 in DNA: TGTGCCAGCAGCTTAGAGGCGGTCACCACCACAGATACGCAGTATTTT.

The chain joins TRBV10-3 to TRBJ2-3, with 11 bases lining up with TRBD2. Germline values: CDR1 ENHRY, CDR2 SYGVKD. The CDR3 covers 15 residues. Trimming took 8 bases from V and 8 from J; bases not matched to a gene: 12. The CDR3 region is CAIGSGGAGKGTQYF. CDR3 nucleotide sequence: TGTGCCATCGGTAGCGGGGGGGCGGGCAAAGGTACGCAGTATTTT.

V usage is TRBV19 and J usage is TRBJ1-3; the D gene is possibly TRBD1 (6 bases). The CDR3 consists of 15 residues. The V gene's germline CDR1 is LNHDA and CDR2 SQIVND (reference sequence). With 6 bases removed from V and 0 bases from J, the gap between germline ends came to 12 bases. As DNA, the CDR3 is TGTGCCAGTAGCCCGGACAGATCCTCTGGAAACACCATATATTTT. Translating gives CASSPDRSSGNTIYF.

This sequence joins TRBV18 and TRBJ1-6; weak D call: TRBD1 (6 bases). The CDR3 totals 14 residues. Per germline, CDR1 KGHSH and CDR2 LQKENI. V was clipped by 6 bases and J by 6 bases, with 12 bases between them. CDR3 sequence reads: CASSMGQFNSPLHF. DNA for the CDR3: TGTGCCAGCTCTATGGGACAATTTAATTCACCCCTCCACTTT. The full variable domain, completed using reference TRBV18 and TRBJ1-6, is NAGVMQNPRHLVRRRGQEARLRCSPMKGHSHVYWYRQLPEEGLKFMVYLQKENIIDESGMPKERFSAEFPKEGPSILRIQQVVRGDSAAYFCASSMGQFNSPLHFGNGTRLTVT.

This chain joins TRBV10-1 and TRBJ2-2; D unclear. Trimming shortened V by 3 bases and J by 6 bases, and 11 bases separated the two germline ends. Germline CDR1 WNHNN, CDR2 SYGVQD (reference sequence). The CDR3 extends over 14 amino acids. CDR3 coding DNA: TGCGCCAGCAGTGACTTGTTAGTCCCCGGGGAGCTGTTTTTT. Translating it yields CASSDLLVPGELFF.

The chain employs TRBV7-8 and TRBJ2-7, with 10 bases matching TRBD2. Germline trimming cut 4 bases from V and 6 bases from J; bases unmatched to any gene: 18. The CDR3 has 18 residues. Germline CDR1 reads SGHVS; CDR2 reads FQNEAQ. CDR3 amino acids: CASSYRTTKGLAFSEQYF. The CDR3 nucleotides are TGTGCCAGCAGCTACAGAACAACGAAGGGACTAGCGTTTTCCGAGCAGTACTTC.

The CDR3: CASSLGTYSRGELFF. The CDR3 coding sequence is TGTGCCAGCAGCTTAGGGACTTACTCGCGCGGGGAGCTGTTTTTT. The V call is TRBV7-3, the J call TRBJ2-2; TRBD2 is a possible D gene (6 bases). Trimming pared 2 bases from V and 7 bases from J, leaving 14 bases between. The CDR3 spans 15 residues. Germline CDR1 reads SGHTA; CDR2 reads FQGTGA. Supplemented by reference TRBV7-3 and TRBJ2-2, the full variable domain reads GAGVSQTPSNKVTEKGKYVELRCDPISGHTALYWYRQSLGQGPEFLIYFQGTGAADDSGLPNDRFFAVRPEGSVSTLKIQRTERGDSAVYLCASSLGTYSRGELFFGEGSRLTVL.

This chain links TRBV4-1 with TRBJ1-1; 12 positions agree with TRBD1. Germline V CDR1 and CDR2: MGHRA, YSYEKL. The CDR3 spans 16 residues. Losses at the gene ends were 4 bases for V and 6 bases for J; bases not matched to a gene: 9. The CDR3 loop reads CASSPGTGGGKSEAFF. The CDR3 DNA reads TGCGCCAGCAGCCCCGGGACAGGGGGCGGAAAATCTGAAGCTTTCTTT.

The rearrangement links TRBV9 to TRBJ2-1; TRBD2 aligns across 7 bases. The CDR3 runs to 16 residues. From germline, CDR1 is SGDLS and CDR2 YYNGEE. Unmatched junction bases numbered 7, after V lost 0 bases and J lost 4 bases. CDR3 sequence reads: CASSVGGGGAYNEQFF. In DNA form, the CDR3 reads TGTGCCAGCAGCGTAGGCGGCGGGGGAGCTTACAATGAGCAGTTCTTC.

The CDR3 coding sequence is TGTGCCAGCAGCAGGACAGTAAGTCCCTATGGCTACACCTTC. This encodes CASSRTVSPYGYTF. The chain couples TRBV28 to TRBJ1-2, with D perhaps matching TRBD1 (6 bases). Trimming removed 6 bases at V and 4 bases at J, with 15 bases between. Germline V lookup: CDR1 MDHEN, CDR2 SYDVKM. The CDR3 length is 14 residues.

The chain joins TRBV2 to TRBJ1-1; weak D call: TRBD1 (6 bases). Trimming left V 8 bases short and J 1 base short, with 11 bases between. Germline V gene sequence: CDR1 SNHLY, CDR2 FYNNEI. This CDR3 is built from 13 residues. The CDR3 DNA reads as TGTGCCAGCGCTGGACAGCCGAACACTGAAGCTTTCTTT. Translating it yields CASAGQPNTEAFF. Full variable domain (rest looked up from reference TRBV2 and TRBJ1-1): EPEVTQTPSHQVTQMGQEVILRCVPISNHLYFYWYRQILGQKVEFLVSFYNNEISEKSEIFDDQFSVERPDGSNFTLKIRSTKLEDSAMYFCASAGQPNTEAFFGQGTRLTVV.

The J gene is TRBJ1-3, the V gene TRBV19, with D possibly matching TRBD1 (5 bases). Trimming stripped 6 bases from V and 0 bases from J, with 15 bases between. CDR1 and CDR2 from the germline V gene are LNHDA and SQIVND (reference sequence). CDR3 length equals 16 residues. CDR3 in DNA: TGTGCCAGTAGCTTGGGGCAGACTAGCTCTGGAAACACCATATATTTT. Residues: CASSLGQTSSGNTIYF.